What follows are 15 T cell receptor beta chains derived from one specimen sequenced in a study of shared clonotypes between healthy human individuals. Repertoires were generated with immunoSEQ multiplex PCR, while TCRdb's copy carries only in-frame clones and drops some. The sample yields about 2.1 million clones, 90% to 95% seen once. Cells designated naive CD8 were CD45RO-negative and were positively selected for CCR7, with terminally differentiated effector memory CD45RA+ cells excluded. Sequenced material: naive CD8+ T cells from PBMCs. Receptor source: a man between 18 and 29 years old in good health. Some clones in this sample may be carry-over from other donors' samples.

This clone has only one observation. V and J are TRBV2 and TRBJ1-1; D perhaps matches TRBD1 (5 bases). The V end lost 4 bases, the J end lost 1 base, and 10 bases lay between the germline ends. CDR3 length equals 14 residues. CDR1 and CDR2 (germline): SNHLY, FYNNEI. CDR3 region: CASSGGGRNTEAFF. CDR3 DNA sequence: TGTGCCAGCAGTGGGGGGGGTCGGAACACTGAAGCTTTCTTT. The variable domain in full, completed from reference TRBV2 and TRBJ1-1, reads EPEVTQTPSHQVTQMGQEVILRCVPISNHLYFYWYRQILGQKVEFLVSFYNNEISEKSEIFDDQFSVERPDGSNFTLKIRSTKLEDSAMYFCASSGGGRNTEAFFGQGTRLTVV.

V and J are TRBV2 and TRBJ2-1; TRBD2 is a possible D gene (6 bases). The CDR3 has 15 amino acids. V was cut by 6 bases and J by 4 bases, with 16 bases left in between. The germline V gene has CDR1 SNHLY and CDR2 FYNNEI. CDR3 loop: CASRDRDSLYNEQFF. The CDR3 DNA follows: TGTGCCAGCAGGGACCGGGACTCATTGTACAATGAGCAGTTCTTC.

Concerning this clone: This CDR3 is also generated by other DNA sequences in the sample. CDR3: CASSFGRGGYEQYF. CDR3 nucleotide sequence: TGTGCCAGCAGTTTCGGCAGGGGAGGATACGAGCAGTACTTC. V usage is TRBV28 and J usage is TRBJ2-7, with D tentatively TRBD1 or TRBD2 (6 bases each). V was clipped by 3 bases and J by 4 bases, with 13 bases between them. CDR1 is MDHEN and CDR2 is SYDVKM in the germline V gene. This CDR3 comprises 14 residues.

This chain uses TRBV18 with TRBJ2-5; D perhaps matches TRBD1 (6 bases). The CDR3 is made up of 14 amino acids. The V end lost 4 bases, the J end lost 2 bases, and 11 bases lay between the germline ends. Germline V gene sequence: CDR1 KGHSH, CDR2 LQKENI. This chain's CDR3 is CASSHLDRQETQYF. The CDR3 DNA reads TGTGCCAGCTCACACCTCGACAGGCAAGAGACCCAGTACTTC.

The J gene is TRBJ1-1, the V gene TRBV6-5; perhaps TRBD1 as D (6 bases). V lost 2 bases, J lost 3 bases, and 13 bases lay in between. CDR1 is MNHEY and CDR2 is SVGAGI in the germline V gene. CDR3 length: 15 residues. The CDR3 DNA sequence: TGTGCCAGCAGTTACCATCCGGCAGGGGACACTGAAGCTTTCTTT. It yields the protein CASSYHPAGDTEAFF.

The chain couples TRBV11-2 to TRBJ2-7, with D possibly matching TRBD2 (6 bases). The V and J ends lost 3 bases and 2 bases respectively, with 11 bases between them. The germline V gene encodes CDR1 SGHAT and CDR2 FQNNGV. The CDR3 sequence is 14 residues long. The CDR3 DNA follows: TGTGCCAGCAGCTTTCCTAGCGAGGCCTACGAGCAGTACTTC. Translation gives CASSFPSEAYEQYF. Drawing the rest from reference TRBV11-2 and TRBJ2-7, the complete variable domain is EAGVAQSPRYKIIEKRQSVAFWCNPISGHATLYWYQQILGQGPKLLIQFQNNGVVDDSQLPKDRFSAERLKGVDSTLKIQPAKLEDSAVYLCASSFPSEAYEQYFGPGTRLTVT.

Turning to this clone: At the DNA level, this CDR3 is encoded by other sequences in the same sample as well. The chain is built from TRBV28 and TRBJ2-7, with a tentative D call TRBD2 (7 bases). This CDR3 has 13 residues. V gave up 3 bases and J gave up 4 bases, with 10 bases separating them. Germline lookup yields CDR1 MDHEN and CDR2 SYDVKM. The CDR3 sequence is CASSFAGAYEQYF. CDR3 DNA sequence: TGTGCCAGCAGTTTTGCGGGGGCGTACGAGCAGTACTTC.

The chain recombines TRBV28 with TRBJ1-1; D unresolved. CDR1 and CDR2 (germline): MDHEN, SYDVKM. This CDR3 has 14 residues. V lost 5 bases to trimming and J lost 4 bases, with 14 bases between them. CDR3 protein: CASSLRTLSTEAFF. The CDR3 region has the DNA TGTGCCAGCAGTCTTCGGACCCTGAGCACTGAAGCTTTCTTT. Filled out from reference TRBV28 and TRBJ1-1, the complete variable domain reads DVKVTQSSRYLVKRTGEKVFLECVQDMDHENMFWYRQDPGLGLRLIYFSYDVKMKEKGDIPEGYSVSREKKERFSLILESASTNQTSMYLCASSLRTLSTEAFFGQGTRLTVV.

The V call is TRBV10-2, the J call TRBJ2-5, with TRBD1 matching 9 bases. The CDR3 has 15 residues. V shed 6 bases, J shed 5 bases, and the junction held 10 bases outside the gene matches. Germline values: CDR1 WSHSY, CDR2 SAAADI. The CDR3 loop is CASRKNRGQRETQYF. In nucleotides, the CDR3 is TGCGCCAGCAGGAAAAACAGGGGGCAACGGGAGACCCAGTACTTC.

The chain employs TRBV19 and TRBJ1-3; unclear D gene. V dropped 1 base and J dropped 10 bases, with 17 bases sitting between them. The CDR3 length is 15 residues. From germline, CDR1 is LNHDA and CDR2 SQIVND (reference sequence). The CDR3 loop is CASSIVPEAAATIYF. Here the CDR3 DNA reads TGTGCCAGTAGTATAGTTCCGGAGGCGGCTGCGACCATATATTTT.

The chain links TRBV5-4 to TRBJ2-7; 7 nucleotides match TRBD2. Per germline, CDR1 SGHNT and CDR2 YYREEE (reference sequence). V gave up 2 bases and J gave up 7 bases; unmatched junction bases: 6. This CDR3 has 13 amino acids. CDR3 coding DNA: TGTGCCAGCAGCTTAACGACCGGGGGGGAGCAGTACTTC. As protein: CASSLTTGGEQYF.

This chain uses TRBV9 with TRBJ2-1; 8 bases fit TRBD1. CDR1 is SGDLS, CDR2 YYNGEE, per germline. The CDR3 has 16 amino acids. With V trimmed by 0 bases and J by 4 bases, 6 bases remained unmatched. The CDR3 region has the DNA TGTGCCAGCAGCGTAGATGTACAGGGGGTATACAATGAGCAGTTCTTC. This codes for CASSVDVQGVYNEQFF.

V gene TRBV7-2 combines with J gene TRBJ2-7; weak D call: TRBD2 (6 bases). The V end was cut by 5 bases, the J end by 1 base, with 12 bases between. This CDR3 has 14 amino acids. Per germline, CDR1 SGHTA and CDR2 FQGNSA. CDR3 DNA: TGTGCCAGCAGCCTTATGGGACTTTCCTACGAGCAGTACTTC. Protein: CASSLMGLSYEQYF.

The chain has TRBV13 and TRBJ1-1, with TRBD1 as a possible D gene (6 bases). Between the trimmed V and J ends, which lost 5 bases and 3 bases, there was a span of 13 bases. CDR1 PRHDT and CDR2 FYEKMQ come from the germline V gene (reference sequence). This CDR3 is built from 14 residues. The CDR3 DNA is TGTGCCAGCAGCCACGGAACAGGGTACACTGAAGCTTTCTTT. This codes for CASSHGTGYTEAFF.

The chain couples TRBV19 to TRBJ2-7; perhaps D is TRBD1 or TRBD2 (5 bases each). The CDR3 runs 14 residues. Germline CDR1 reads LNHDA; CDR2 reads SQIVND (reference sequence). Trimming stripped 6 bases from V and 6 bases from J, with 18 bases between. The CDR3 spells CASRIRDVSSEQYF. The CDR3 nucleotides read TGTGCCAGTAGGATCCGGGACGTAAGTTCCGAGCAGTACTTC.